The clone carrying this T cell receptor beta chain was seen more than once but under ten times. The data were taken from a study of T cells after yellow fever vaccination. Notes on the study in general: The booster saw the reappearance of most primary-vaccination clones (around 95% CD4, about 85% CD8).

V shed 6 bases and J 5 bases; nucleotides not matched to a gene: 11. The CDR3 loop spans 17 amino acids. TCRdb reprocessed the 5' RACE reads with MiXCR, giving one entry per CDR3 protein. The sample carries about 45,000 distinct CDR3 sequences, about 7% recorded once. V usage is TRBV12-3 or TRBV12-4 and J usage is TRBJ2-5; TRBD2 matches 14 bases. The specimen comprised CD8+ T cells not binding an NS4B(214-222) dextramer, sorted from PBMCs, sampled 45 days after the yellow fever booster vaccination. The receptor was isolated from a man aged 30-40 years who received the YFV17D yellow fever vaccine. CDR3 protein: CASRGLAGVGGGETQYF. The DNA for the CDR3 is TGTGCCAGCAGGGGACTAGCGGGAGTTGGGGGCGGTGAGACCCAGTACTTC.